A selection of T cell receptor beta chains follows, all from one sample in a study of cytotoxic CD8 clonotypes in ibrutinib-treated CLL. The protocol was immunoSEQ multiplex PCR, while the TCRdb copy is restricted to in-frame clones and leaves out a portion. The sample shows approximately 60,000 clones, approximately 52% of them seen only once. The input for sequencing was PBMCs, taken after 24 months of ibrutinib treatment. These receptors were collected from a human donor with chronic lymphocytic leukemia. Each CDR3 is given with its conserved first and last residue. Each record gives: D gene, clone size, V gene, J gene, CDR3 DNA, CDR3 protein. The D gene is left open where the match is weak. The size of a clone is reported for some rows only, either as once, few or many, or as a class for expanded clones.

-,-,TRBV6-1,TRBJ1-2,TGTGCCAGCACAAAAGATCTGGTGGGGACCTACACCTTC,CASTKDLVGTYTF
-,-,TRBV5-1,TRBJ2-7,TGCGCCAGCAGCTCTATCTACGAGCAGTACTTC,CASSSIYEQYF
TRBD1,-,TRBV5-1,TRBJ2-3,TGCGCCAGCAGCGGGGGACAGCGCACAGATACGCAGTATTTT,CASSGGQRTDTQYF
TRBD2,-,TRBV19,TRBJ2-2,TGTGCCAGTAGTATTGAGGGACTAGCGGGGAGTACGAACACCGGGGAGCTGTTTTTT,CASSIEGLAGSTNTGELFF
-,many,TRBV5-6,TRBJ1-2,TGTGCCAGCAGCTTCGTCAAGGGCTACACCTTC,CASSFVKGYTF
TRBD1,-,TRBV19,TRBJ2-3,TGTGCCAGTAGGGAAAGGACAGGGTCAGATACGCAGTATTTT,CASRERTGSDTQYF
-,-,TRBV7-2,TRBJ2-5,TGTGCCAGCAGCCGGGGGATGAAAGAGACCCAGTACTTC,CASSRGMKETQYF
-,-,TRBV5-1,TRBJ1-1,TGCGCCAGCGGTCTTTCACGCGGTGAAGCTTTCTTT,CASGLSRGEAFF
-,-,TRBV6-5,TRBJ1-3,TGTGCCAGCAGTTACTCGGGGGGATTCTCTGGAAACACCATATATTTT,CASSYSGGFSGNTIYF
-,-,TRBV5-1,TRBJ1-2,TGCGCCAGCAGCCAGCTAGGAAAGGTTGGCTACACCTTC,CASSQLGKVGYTF
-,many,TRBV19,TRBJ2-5,TGTGCCAGTAGTATGGGGACGGTAGAGACCCAGTACTTC,CASSMGTVETQYF
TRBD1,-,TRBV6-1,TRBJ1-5,TGTGCCAGCAGTGAACGTGGGGACAGGGGATCTTTTCGTAGCAATCAGCCCCAGCATTTT,CASSERGDRGSFRSNQPQHF
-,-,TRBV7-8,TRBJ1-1,TGTGCCAGCAGCTTAGGTCAGGGTGACACTGAAGCTTTCTTT,CASSLGQGDTEAFF
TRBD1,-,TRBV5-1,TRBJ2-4,TGCGCCAGCAGTGGTCCGACAGGGTTCAACATTCAGTACTTC,CASSGPTGFNIQYF
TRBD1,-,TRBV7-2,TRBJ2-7,TGTGCCAGCAGCTTAGGGACAGGGTACGCCGAGCAGTACTTC,CASSLGTGYAEQYF
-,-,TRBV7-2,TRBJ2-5,TGTGCCAGCAGCCCTATACCCGAGACCCAGTACTTC,CASSPIPETQYF
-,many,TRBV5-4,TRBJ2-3,TGTGCCAGCAGTTCCTCGGGGGCAGGGACGCAGTATTTT,CASSSSGAGTQYF
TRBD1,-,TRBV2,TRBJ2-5,TGTGCCAGCAGTGAGGGACAGTACCAAGAGACCCAGTACTTC,CASSEGQYQETQYF
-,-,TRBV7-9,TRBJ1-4,TGTGCCAGCAGATCGATTGGGGGAACTAATGAAAAACTGTTTTTT,CASRSIGGTNEKLFF
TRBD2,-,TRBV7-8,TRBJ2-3,TGTGCCAGCAGCTTAGGCTTAGCGGGGGGGCGTGATACGCAGTATTTT,CASSLGLAGGRDTQYF
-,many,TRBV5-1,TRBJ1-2,TGCGCCAGCAGCCCCGCGCTAGGGGGCTATGGCTACACCTTC,CASSPALGGYGYTF
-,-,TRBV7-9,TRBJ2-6,TGTGCCAGCAGCTTATCCCTCATCAGGGACTCTGGGGCCAACGTCCTGACTTTC,CASSLSLIRDSGANVLTF
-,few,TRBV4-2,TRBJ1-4,TGTGCCAGCAGCCCTCTGACCGAAAAACTGTTTTTT,CASSPLTEKLFF
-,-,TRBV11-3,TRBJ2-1,TGTGCCAGCAGCCAAAGTGGGGGCGATGAGCAGTTCTTC,CASSQSGGDEQFF
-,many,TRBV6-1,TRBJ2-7,TGTGCCAGCAGTGATGTCTGGGCTTCCTACGAGCAGTACTTC,CASSDVWASYEQYF
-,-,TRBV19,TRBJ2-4,TGTGCCAGTAGTTGGCTAGCCAAAAACATTCAGTACTTC,CASSWLAKNIQYF
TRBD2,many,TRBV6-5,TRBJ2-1,TGTGCCAGCAGTTACTTGCCCTCTAGCGGGAATGAGCAGTTCTTC,CASSYLPSSGNEQFF